The clone carrying this T cell receptor beta chain came up many times. Its antigen is unidentified. The sample belongs to a study of T cell repertoires in cytomegalovirus infection. Notes on the study in general: People with CMV and the relevant HLA were identified by cumulative public TCR beta family frequency. The response measured ex vivo was dominated by TCR beta clonotypes (HLA-C-restricted and CMV-specific).

TCRdb re-called the reads through MiXCR, storing one row per CDR3 protein. Among 230,000 or so distinct CDR3 sequences, more than 15% were seen once, and the ten largest hold around 47%. This CDR3 is 13 amino acids long. Deletions cut 7 bases from V and 0 bases from J, with 12 bases between. CDR1 is SQVTM, CDR2 ANQGSEA, per germline. Sequenced sample: CD8+ T cells from PBMCs. This clonotype was sampled from a human donor in good health (CMV status not recorded). Some clones in this sample may be carry-over from other donors' samples. V is TRBV29-1 and J is TRBJ1-1; D possibly corresponds to TRBD1 (6 bases). CDR3 in amino acids: CSAGQFMNTEAFF. The CDR3 DNA reads TGCAGCGCCGGACAGTTCATGAACACTGAAGCTTTCTTT.